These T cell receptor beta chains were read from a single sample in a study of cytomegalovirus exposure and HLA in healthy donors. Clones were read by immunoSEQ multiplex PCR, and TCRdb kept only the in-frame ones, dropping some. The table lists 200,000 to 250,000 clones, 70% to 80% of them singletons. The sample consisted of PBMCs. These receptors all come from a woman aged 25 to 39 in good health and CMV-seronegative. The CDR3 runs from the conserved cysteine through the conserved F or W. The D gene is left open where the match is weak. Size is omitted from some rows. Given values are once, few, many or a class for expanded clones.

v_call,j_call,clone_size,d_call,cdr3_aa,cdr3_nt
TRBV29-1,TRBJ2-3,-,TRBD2,CSAGGAAGDHTDTQYF,TGCAGCGCTGGAGGGGCAGCGGGGGACCACACAGATACGCAGTATTTT
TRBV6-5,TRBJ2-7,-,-,CASSGPRGPYEQYF,TGTGCCAGCAGTGGGCCGCGGGGGCCCTACGAGCAGTACTTC
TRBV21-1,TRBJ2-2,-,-,CASSTQDSYANTGELFF,TGTGCCAGCAGCACCCAGGACAGTTACGCGAACACCGGGGAGCTGTTTTTT
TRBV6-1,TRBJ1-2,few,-,CASSYGSGNYGYTF,TGTGCCAGCAGTTATGGATCGGGAAACTATGGCTACACCTTC
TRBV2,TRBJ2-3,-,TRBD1,CASSRQGATDTQYF,TGTGCCAGCAGTCGACAGGGGGCCACAGATACGCAGTATTTT
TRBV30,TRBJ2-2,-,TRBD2,CAWSVLASGGWTGELFF,TGTGCCTGGAGTGTACTGGCTAGCGGGGGGTGGACCGGGGAGCTGTTTTTT
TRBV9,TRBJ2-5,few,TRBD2,CASSPRDYLQETQYF,TGTGCCAGCAGCCCTAGGGACTACCTCCAAGAGACCCAGTACTTC
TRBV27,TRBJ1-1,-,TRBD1,CASSPVDREGTEAFF,TGTGCCAGCAGTCCCGTGGACAGGGAAGGCACTGAAGCTTTCTTT
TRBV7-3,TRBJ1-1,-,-,CASSSGTEAFF,TGTGCCAGCAGCTCGGGCACTGAAGCTTTCTTT
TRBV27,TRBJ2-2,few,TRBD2,CASSFGSSGRDTGELFF,TGTGCCAGCAGTTTCGGGTCTAGCGGGAGAGACACCGGGGAGCTGTTTTTT